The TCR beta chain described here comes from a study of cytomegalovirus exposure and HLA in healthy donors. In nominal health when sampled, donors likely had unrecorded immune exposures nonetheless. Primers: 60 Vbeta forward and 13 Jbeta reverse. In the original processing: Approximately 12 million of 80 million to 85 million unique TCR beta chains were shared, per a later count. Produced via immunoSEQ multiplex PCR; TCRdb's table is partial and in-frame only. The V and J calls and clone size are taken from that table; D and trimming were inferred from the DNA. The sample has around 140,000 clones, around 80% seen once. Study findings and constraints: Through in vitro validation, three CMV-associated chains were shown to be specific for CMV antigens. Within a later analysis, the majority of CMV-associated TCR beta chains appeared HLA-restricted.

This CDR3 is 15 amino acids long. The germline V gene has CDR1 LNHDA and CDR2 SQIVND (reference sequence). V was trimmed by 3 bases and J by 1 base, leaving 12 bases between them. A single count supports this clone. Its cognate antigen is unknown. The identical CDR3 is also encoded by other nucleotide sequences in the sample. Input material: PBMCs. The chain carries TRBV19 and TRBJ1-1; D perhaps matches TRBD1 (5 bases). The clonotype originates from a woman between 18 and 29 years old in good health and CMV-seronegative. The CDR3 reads CASSIGGTGNTEAFF. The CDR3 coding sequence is TGTGCCAGTAGTATTGGCGGAACAGGGAACACTGAAGCTTTCTTT.